These T cell receptor beta chains were read from a single sample in a study of blood T cell repertoires in COVID-19. Assay: immunoSEQ multiplex PCR; the TCRdb copy retains only in-frame clones and omits some. There are about 130,000 clones in the sample; about 81% occur only once, and approximately 18% lies in the top ten. Sequencing input: peripheral blood. All receptors derive from a man aged 30-40 years with COVID-19, enrolled during active disease. Each CDR3 is given with its conserved first and last residue. Each record gives: clone size, V gene, D gene, J gene, CDR3 protein, CDR3 DNA. The D gene is left open where the match is weak. Some rows have no size entry. The others give once, few or many, or a class for an expanded clone.

clone_size: NA; v_call: TRBV11-3; d_call: NA; j_call: TRBJ2-1; cdr3_aa: CASSLEGYSSYNEQFF; cdr3_nt: TGTGCCAGCAGCTTAGAAGGTTACAGCTCCTACAATGAGCAGTTCTTC
clone_size: NA; v_call: TRBV7-9; d_call: NA; j_call: TRBJ2-7; cdr3_aa: CASSRSAGTREVGANF; cdr3_nt: TGTGCCAGCAGCAGATCCGCCGGGACACGTGAGGTTGGGGCGAACTTC
clone_size: NA; v_call: TRBV5-1; d_call: NA; j_call: TRBJ2-7; cdr3_aa: CASSLGSEDEEQYF; cdr3_nt: TGCGCCAGCAGCCTCGGGTCCGAGGATGAGGAGCAGTACTTC
clone_size: NA; v_call: TRBV6-5; d_call: TRBD1; j_call: TRBJ2-1; cdr3_aa: CASRVGQGGWNEQFF; cdr3_nt: TGTGCCAGCAGGGTGGGACAGGGGGGATGGAATGAGCAGTTCTTC
clone_size: once; v_call: TRBV27; d_call: NA; j_call: TRBJ2-3; cdr3_aa: CASSLTWSDTQYF; cdr3_nt: TGTGCCAGCAGTTTAACATGGTCAGATACGCAGTATTTT
clone_size: NA; v_call: TRBV27; d_call: NA; j_call: TRBJ1-4; cdr3_aa: CASSPQGNEKLFF; cdr3_nt: TGTGCCAGCAGTCCCCAGGGGAATGAAAAACTGTTTTTT
clone_size: NA; v_call: TRBV2; d_call: NA; j_call: TRBJ2-1; cdr3_aa: CASTGERNNEQFF; cdr3_nt: TGTGCCAGCACGGGGGAAAGGAACAATGAGCAGTTCTTC
clone_size: NA; v_call: TRBV7-2; d_call: TRBD1; j_call: TRBJ2-7; cdr3_aa: CASSLTGEAAYEQYF; cdr3_nt: TGTGCCAGCAGCTTAACAGGGGAAGCCGCCTACGAGCAGTACTTC
clone_size: NA; v_call: TRBV21-1; d_call: NA; j_call: TRBJ1-4; cdr3_aa: CAGDRGCREKLFF; cdr3_nt: TGTGCCGGGGACAGGGGTTGTAGAGAAAAACTGTTTTTT
clone_size: once; v_call: TRBV28; d_call: TRBD1; j_call: TRBJ1-2; cdr3_aa: CASSLGTGTFAYGYTF; cdr3_nt: TGTGCCAGCAGTCTCGGGACAGGGACGTTTGCCTATGGCTACACCTTC
clone_size: once; v_call: TRBV23-1; d_call: TRBD2; j_call: TRBJ2-7; cdr3_aa: CAGTPSGTSGRRFSYEQYF; cdr3_nt: TGCGCCGGCACACCCTCCGGGACTAGCGGGAGGCGATTCTCCTACGAGCAGTACTTC
clone_size: NA; v_call: TRBV7-6; d_call: NA; j_call: TRBJ2-2; cdr3_aa: CASFRGTPPGELFF; cdr3_nt: TGTGCCTCCTTCAGGGGCACCCCGCCCGGGGAGCTGTTTTTT
clone_size: NA; v_call: TRBV19; d_call: TRBD1; j_call: TRBJ1-1; cdr3_aa: CASSMTGGSGTEAFF; cdr3_nt: TGTGCCAGTAGTATGACAGGGGGGAGTGGGACTGAAGCTTTCTTT
clone_size: once; v_call: TRBV7-3; d_call: NA; j_call: TRBJ2-5; cdr3_aa: CASSLYGEETQYF; cdr3_nt: TGTGCCAGCAGCTTATACGGGGAAGAGACCCAGTACTTC
clone_size: once; v_call: TRBV28; d_call: NA; j_call: TRBJ1-1; cdr3_aa: CASSDPGHIEAFF; cdr3_nt: TGTGCCAGCAGTGATCCGGGACACATTGAAGCTTTCTTT
clone_size: medium-sized; v_call: TRBV6-1; d_call: NA; j_call: TRBJ2-1; cdr3_aa: CASSEALIGSSYNEQFF; cdr3_nt: TGTGCCAGCAGTGAAGCGCTGATCGGGAGTTCCTACAATGAGCAGTTCTTC
clone_size: many; v_call: TRBV7-2; d_call: NA; j_call: TRBJ1-2; cdr3_aa: CASSFGTEYGYTF; cdr3_nt: TGTGCCAGCAGCTTCGGGACTGAGTATGGCTACACCTTC
clone_size: NA; v_call: TRBV6-6; d_call: TRBD2; j_call: TRBJ2-7; cdr3_aa: CASSRGLAESYEQYF; cdr3_nt: TGTGCCAGCAGTCGAGGACTAGCGGAGTCCTACGAGCAGTACTTC
clone_size: NA; v_call: TRBV2; d_call: NA; j_call: TRBJ2-3; cdr3_aa: CASSLKRADTQYF; cdr3_nt: TGTGCCAGCAGTCTCAAGAGGGCAGATACGCAGTATTTT
clone_size: NA; v_call: TRBV19; d_call: NA; j_call: TRBJ2-3; cdr3_aa: CASSIQAGIRDTQYF; cdr3_nt: TGTGCCAGTAGTATCCAGGCGGGGATTCGAGATACGCAGTATTTT
clone_size: once; v_call: TRBV28; d_call: TRBD2; j_call: TRBJ2-3; cdr3_aa: CASSLDAGDGGDTQYF; cdr3_nt: TGTGCCAGCAGTTTAGACGCGGGAGACGGGGGAGATACGCAGTATTTT
clone_size: NA; v_call: TRBV2; d_call: NA; j_call: TRBJ1-6; cdr3_aa: CASSDPKQGLVLNSPLHF; cdr3_nt: TGTGCCAGCAGTGATCCCAAACAGGGCTTGGTCCTTAATTCACCCCTCCACTTT
clone_size: NA; v_call: TRBV7-8; d_call: TRBD1; j_call: TRBJ1-5; cdr3_aa: CASSLDRGLQPQHF; cdr3_nt: TGTGCCAGCAGCCTGGACAGGGGGCTTCAGCCCCAGCATTTT
clone_size: NA; v_call: TRBV12-3/TRBV12-4; d_call: NA; j_call: TRBJ1-1; cdr3_aa: CASSFRNTEAFF; cdr3_nt: TGTGCCAGCAGTTTTAGGAACACTGAAGCTTTCTTT
clone_size: NA; v_call: TRBV19; d_call: NA; j_call: TRBJ2-7; cdr3_aa: CASSIAGAQYF; cdr3_nt: TGTGCCAGTAGTATCGCGGGGGCACAGTACTTC
clone_size: NA; v_call: TRBV29-1; d_call: TRBD1; j_call: TRBJ2-7; cdr3_aa: CSVGQTGGGYEQYF; cdr3_nt: TGCAGCGTCGGCCAAACAGGGGGAGGCTACGAGCAGTACTTC
clone_size: NA; v_call: TRBV18; d_call: TRBD1; j_call: TRBJ1-2; cdr3_aa: CASSSGQGDGYTF; cdr3_nt: TGTGCCAGCTCATCAGGACAGGGTGATGGCTACACCTTC
clone_size: NA; v_call: TRBV13; d_call: NA; j_call: TRBJ2-7; cdr3_aa: CASSLGRQSYEQYF; cdr3_nt: TGTGCCAGCAGCTTGGGCCGACAATCCTACGAGCAGTACTTC
clone_size: NA; v_call: TRBV12-5; d_call: NA; j_call: TRBJ2-5; cdr3_aa: CASGRTQGMGTQYF; cdr3_nt: TGTGCTAGTGGCCGCACCCAGGGAATGGGAACCCAGTACTTC
clone_size: NA; v_call: TRBV13; d_call: TRBD2; j_call: TRBJ2-1; cdr3_aa: CASSSEGLAAYNEQFF; cdr3_nt: TGTGCCAGCAGTTCGGAAGGACTAGCGGCCTACAATGAGCAGTTCTTC
clone_size: NA; v_call: TRBV27; d_call: NA; j_call: TRBJ2-7; cdr3_aa: CASRMTGSAYEQYF; cdr3_nt: TGTGCCAGCAGGATGACAGGCTCGGCCTACGAGCAGTACTTC
clone_size: once; v_call: TRBV4-1; d_call: NA; j_call: TRBJ1-1; cdr3_aa: CASSQVAGTSTNTEAFF; cdr3_nt: TGCGCCAGCAGCCAAGTCGCTGGTACGTCTACGAACACTGAAGCTTTCTTT
clone_size: NA; v_call: TRBV19; d_call: TRBD2; j_call: TRBJ2-3; cdr3_aa: CASSIAVRRLAGDTDTQYF; cdr3_nt: TGTGCCAGTAGTATCGCAGTACGGAGACTAGCGGGAGACACAGATACGCAGTATTTT
clone_size: NA; v_call: TRBV5-6; d_call: NA; j_call: TRBJ1-4; cdr3_aa: CASSETEWRGMGEKLFF; cdr3_nt: TGTGCCAGCAGCGAAACAGAGTGGAGGGGTATGGGTGAAAAACTGTTTTTT
clone_size: NA; v_call: TRBV21-1; d_call: NA; j_call: TRBJ2-7; cdr3_aa: CASSKVYRCSSYEQYF; cdr3_nt: NA
clone_size: once; v_call: TRBV5-1; d_call: TRBD1; j_call: TRBJ1-6; cdr3_aa: CASSFYRGAENSPLHF; cdr3_nt: TGCGCCAGCAGCTTCTACAGGGGAGCGGAAAATTCACCCCTCCACTTT
clone_size: NA; v_call: TRBV29-1; d_call: NA; j_call: TRBJ1-1; cdr3_aa: CIPGNTEAFF; cdr3_nt: TGCATCCCAGGGAACACTGAAGCTTTCTTT
clone_size: NA; v_call: TRBV28; d_call: NA; j_call: TRBJ2-2; cdr3_aa: CASSLKLETTNTGELFF; cdr3_nt: TGTGCCAGCAGTTTAAAGCTCGAGACAACGAACACCGGGGAGCTGTTTTTT
clone_size: NA; v_call: TRBV19; d_call: NA; j_call: TRBJ2-3; cdr3_aa: CASSTGLADTQYF; cdr3_nt: TGTGCCAGTAGTACTGGCCTGGCAGATACGCAGTATTTT
clone_size: NA; v_call: TRBV5-6; d_call: NA; j_call: TRBJ2-6; cdr3_aa: CASSFTFSRANVLTF; cdr3_nt: TGTGCCAGCAGCTTTACATTCTCCCGGGCCAACGTCCTGACTTTC
clone_size: NA; v_call: TRBV12-5; d_call: NA; j_call: TRBJ2-7; cdr3_aa: CASAVVSYEQYF; cdr3_nt: TGTGCTAGTGCCGTCGTCTCCTACGAGCAGTACTTC
clone_size: NA; v_call: TRBV27; d_call: TRBD1; j_call: TRBJ2-7; cdr3_aa: CASSLGQGFYEQYF; cdr3_nt: TGTGCCAGCAGTTTGGGACAGGGCTTCTACGAGCAGTACTTC
clone_size: NA; v_call: TRBV7-8; d_call: NA; j_call: TRBJ2-7; cdr3_aa: CASSPRTGPYEQYF; cdr3_nt: TGTGCCAGCAGCCCGCGGACTGGGCCCTACGAGCAGTACTTC
clone_size: few; v_call: TRBV27; d_call: NA; j_call: TRBJ1-2; cdr3_aa: CASRTDANYGYTF; cdr3_nt: TGTGCCAGCCGGACAGATGCAAACTATGGCTACACCTTC
clone_size: NA; v_call: TRBV4-1; d_call: NA; j_call: TRBJ2-7; cdr3_aa: CASSPRGSLPYEQYF; cdr3_nt: TGCGCCAGCAGCCCGAGAGGCAGTCTCCCCTACGAGCAGTACTTC
clone_size: NA; v_call: TRBV14; d_call: NA; j_call: TRBJ2-2; cdr3_aa: CASSQQGPTGELFF; cdr3_nt: TGTGCCAGCAGCCAACAGGGTCCCACCGGGGAGCTGTTTTTT
clone_size: NA; v_call: TRBV5-1; d_call: NA; j_call: TRBJ1-2; cdr3_aa: CASSLWGGAGYGYTF; cdr3_nt: TGCGCCAGCAGCTTGTGGGGCGGGGCAGGCTATGGCTACACCTTC
clone_size: NA; v_call: TRBV24-1; d_call: NA; j_call: TRBJ2-5; cdr3_aa: CATSDYPGGRETQYF; cdr3_nt: TGTGCCACCAGTGATTATCCAGGGGGGAGGGAGACCCAGTACTTC
clone_size: NA; v_call: TRBV2; d_call: TRBD1; j_call: TRBJ1-1; cdr3_aa: CASSEGPGGEQSFF; cdr3_nt: TGTGCCAGCAGTGAAGGCCCAGGGGGCGAACAGTCTTTCTTT
clone_size: NA; v_call: TRBV5-1; d_call: NA; j_call: TRBJ1-2; cdr3_aa: CASSLPGNYGYTF; cdr3_nt: TGCGCCAGCAGCTTGCCAGGGAACTATGGCTACACCTTC
clone_size: NA; v_call: TRBV27; d_call: NA; j_call: TRBJ2-7; cdr3_aa: CASSLSSYEQYF; cdr3_nt: TGTGCCAGCAGCCTAAGCTCCTACGAGCAGTACTTC
clone_size: NA; v_call: TRBV19; d_call: TRBD2; j_call: TRBJ2-1; cdr3_aa: CASSPRREGLAETYNEQFF; cdr3_nt: TGTGCCAGTAGTCCCCGAAGAGAGGGACTAGCGGAAACCTACAATGAGCAGTTCTTC
clone_size: NA; v_call: TRBV30; d_call: TRBD1; j_call: TRBJ1-3; cdr3_aa: CAWTGAGGLSGNTIYF; cdr3_nt: TGTGCCTGGACCGGGGCAGGGGGCTTGTCTGGAAACACCATATATTTT
clone_size: NA; v_call: TRBV27; d_call: NA; j_call: TRBJ2-7; cdr3_aa: CASSLFGTFDAYEQYF; cdr3_nt: TGTGCCAGCAGTTTATTCGGGACATTCGATGCCTACGAGCAGTACTTC
clone_size: NA; v_call: TRBV4-1; d_call: NA; j_call: TRBJ2-7; cdr3_aa: CASSEGPGYEQYF; cdr3_nt: TGCGCCAGCAGCGAAGGGCCAGGCTACGAGCAGTACTTC
clone_size: NA; v_call: TRBV6-5; d_call: NA; j_call: TRBJ1-2; cdr3_aa: CASRDGTKKGYTF; cdr3_nt: TGTGCCAGCAGGGACGGGACAAAAAAGGGCTACACCTTC